The present TCR beta chain was sequenced within a study of cytomegalovirus exposure and HLA in healthy donors (dated 2017 in TCRdb). With regard to the full study: According to an earlier analysis of a few hundred of the donors, 150 million to 200 million T cells yielded 117 million unique TCR beta sequences and around 300 Gb of sequence data. The later analysis used no new phenotypic data to find candidate immune exposures, relying instead on TCR beta sequences and their occurrence across donors. Genome-wide SNP genotypes for about 65% of the roughly 670 donors were used in a later genetic analysis, which treated that subset as a discovery cohort. An earlier analysis of several hundred of the donors applied high-throughput TCR beta sequencing to assess whether each TCR beta V gene segment acted as functional or pseudogenic. A separate validation cohort of 90 to 150 different subjects was used in addition to the approximately 640-subject first cohort. Among the roughly 400 genotyped donors, around 81% belonged to the genetic ancestry cluster associated with self-reported Caucasian donors. Class I and class II HLA loci were covered by the typing at four-digit resolution. Using immunosequencing, the study profiled T cell repertoires from about 610 subjects and related those repertoires to cytomegalovirus serostatus. All discovery cohort repertoires had been generated using a single sequencing platform. The number of donors typed differed by locus, with roughly 629-640 for A, B, C, DRB1 and DQB1, 522 for DQA1, some 570 for DPA1, and under 490 for DPB1. To study patterns of TCR occurrence, a later analysis re-analyzed previously published TCR beta repertoires from under 750 donors and added high-resolution HLA genotyping. Among 398 genotyped donors of the cohort, an average of around 240,000 unique TCR beta nucleotide sequences were sequenced per donor, about a sixth of them non-productive. To predict cytomegalovirus infection status, the study brought together high-throughput TCR immunosequencing, statistical association of individual TCRs with disease status, and machine learning. The study aimed to test whether cataloging public T cell receptors could reveal signatures of past pathogen exposure. Four or five DR-DQ haplotypes were handled as single units for association and clustering because linkage in the cohort was strong. About 300 gigabases of sequencing data and 70 million to 85 million unique TCR sequences were included in an early release covering around 650 HLA-typed donors. Donor age, sex, ethnicity and CMV serostatus were compiled alongside the repertoire data. What the work shows at the level of the full study, not this receptor alone: A later analysis found that TCR association rates varied across HLA loci, with DRB1 alleles showing the most associated TCRs and HLA-C alleles the fewest. CMV serostatus was the only immune exposure information available for the cohort. In a later analysis, HLA-associated TCR beta chains showed more clonal expansion and lower generation probabilities than non-associated chains that were equally common. Because some donors lacked HLA typing at each locus, the association tests relied only on the typed subset. When HLA alleles, especially DR and DQ, strongly co-occurred, attributing TCR associations to individual alleles was difficult. The authors suggested that the approach could potentially be generalized to other disease states and immunological phenotypes. A later analysis associated 17,000 or so TCR beta sequences with specific HLA alleles at a false discovery rate of 0.05. In an earlier analysis of 587 of the donors, most TCR beta V segments appeared in productive rearrangements about 87% or about 30% of the time, broadly matching IMGT annotations. This cohort had only TCR beta chains sequenced, and the lack of alpha or paired-chain data limited which features could be detected. A later analysis reported that several top co-occurrence clusters appeared linked to parvovirus B19, influenza, CMV and Epstein-Barr virus. The study gave a list of some 150 TCR beta chains associated with cytomegalovirus. The classifier was reported to diagnose cytomegalovirus status with high specificity and sensitivity in both the original cohort and the validation cohort. Sequencing depth was assumed to be roughly uniform across donors in the presence/absence analyses, though that assumption may not hold. Some IMGT-functional V segments, including TRBV6-2 and TRBV6-3, could not be distinguished by the 87-base-pair reads and were therefore excluded. In vitro tests confirmed that three of the cytomegalovirus-associated TCR beta chains recognize cytomegalovirus antigens. A further reported finding was that TCR beta sequences accurately predicted the HLA-A and HLA-B alleles for most subjects in the first cohort. According to a later analysis, most CMV-associated TCR beta chains appeared to be HLA-restricted, and the HLA associations seemed to be driven largely by CMV exposure. Correlated functional status among segregating V segments might reflect linkage disequilibrium, but an unknown experimental factor could not be ruled out. A later genetic analysis associated a missense DCLRE1C variant with V-gene and J-gene trimming of TCR beta chains, and an independent cohort replicated the association. Because counts were too low, about 18 rarely observed V segments, including chromosome 9 orphons, were excluded from the earlier analysis of 587 of the donors. According to a later genetic analysis, donors in an Asian-associated ancestry cluster had fewer N-insertions in productive TCRs than the approximately 650-donor mean. A cluster of highly shared sequence variants was judged likely to be a technical artifact of the sequencing pipeline. Across donors, most TCR sequences were observed very rarely, whereas some public TCRs were present in many individuals.

The library was produced with the immunoSEQ multiplex PCR assay. For the multiplex PCR, a mixture combining 60 forward primers for TCR Vbeta segments and 13 reverse primers for TCR Jbeta segments was used. The CDR3 region of rearranged TCR beta genes was amplified from genomic DNA by a multiplex PCR assay. Amplified TCR beta libraries were sequenced as 87-base-pair reads on the Illumina HiSeq System. The study's own analysis went as follows. Across the 600 to 700 repertoires, a later analysis counted 75 million to 90 million unique TCR beta chains, some 11 million of which were shared by at least two donors. Raw reads were error-corrected and collapsed into unique sequences by a nearest-neighbor algorithm in which closely related sequences were merged to remove PCR and sequencing errors. To assign V, D and J gene segments, CDR3 sequences were aligned to IMGT reference sequences. Each retained sequence needed at least a six-nucleotide match to both a V gene segment and a J gene segment. Rearrangements were classified as productive when the CDR3 lacked stop codons and remained in frame with V and J, and all other rearrangements were classified as non-productive. Following IMGT convention, CDR3 was defined as the stretch from the second conserved V-encoded cysteine up to the conserved J-encoded phenylalanine. The earlier analysis of 587 of the donors excluded sequences that lacked an unambiguous match to a single V gene segment. An earlier analysis of 587 of the donors classified V segments as functional when productive rearrangements were above 56.7% and as segregating when the standard deviation between donors was above 5%. A statistical classification framework was built to diagnose cytomegalovirus status from the catalog of TCR beta chain sequences. In a later analysis, V and J genes were assigned by comparing TCR nucleotide sequences against IMGT/GENE-DB human TR gene sequences. In a later analysis, CDR3 sequences and most-parsimonious VDJ recombination scenarios were assigned using the TCRdist pipeline. A later analysis defined each TCR beta chain by its CDR3 amino acid sequence plus V-gene family, and excluded reads lacking a unique V-gene family. To address suspected cross-contamination and a sequencing artifact, a later analysis removed roughly 640 highly shared, low-generation-probability nucleotide sequences. For each public chain, a later analysis derived a clonal expansion index from normalized ranks of inferred template counts within each repertoire. A later analysis computed generation probabilities with a VDJ recombination model fitted to out-of-frame rearrangements, and checked the results against IGoR. Hypergeometric tests were used in a later analysis to score TCR-TCR, TCR-HLA and TCR-CMV co-occurrence, with a repertoire-size bias correction applied to the TCR pairs. False discovery rates were estimated in a later analysis by permuting HLA or CMV assignments 20 times. In a later analysis, co-occurring TCRs were grouped using DBSCAN, with TCRdist sequence similarity added in when clustering inside HLA-allele-positive subsets. For co-occurrence clustering, repertoires with fewer than 30,000 or more than 120,000 public chains were excluded, along with four to six repertoires with anomalous nucleotide sharing. Not all clones reach the TCRdb copy of this immuneACCESS table, which keeps in-frame sequences only. Checked studies attribute under half of the gap to unresolved V genes and leave the rest unexplained. Clonal size and the V and J genes are those of that table, whereas D and trimming came from the DNA. The sample table shows 100,000 or so clones, and 60% to 85% are seen once. The ten largest clonotypes hold roughly 5% of the sample.

Comment on this clone: Its binding antigen is unknown. It has no much larger one-base neighbor in the sample; base qualities were not kept.

CDR1 and CDR2, looked up from the germline V gene (reference sequence), are LNHDA and SQIVND. V lost 10 bases and J lost 7 bases, and the count of bases not matched to a germline gene is 6. From its cysteine to its phenylalanine, the CDR3 spans 13 amino acids. The entry retains the CDR3 DNA only, 39 bases that are in frame from base 1. The cohort consisted of more than 650 healthy bone marrow donors. All cohort members were sampled while nominally healthy, although unrecorded immune exposures were likely present. The donor was CMV seropositive and was included in the group of some 290 seropositive cohort members. A peripheral blood sample was collected from each donor, and TCR beta sequencing was performed on peripheral blood mononuclear cells. The Qiagen DNeasy Blood Extraction Kit was used to extract genomic DNA from the blood cell samples.

The chain is encoded by TRBV19 joined to TRBJ1-4, and TRBD1 matches 10 of the central bases. Input material: PBMCs. This receptor was taken from a man under 40 in good health and CMV-seropositive. This receptor carries the CDR3 CATSDRGREKLFF. The DNA is as follows: TGTGCCACTTCCGACAGGGGGCGTGAAAAACTGTTTTTT. When the CDR3 is completed using the reference TRBV19 and TRBJ1-4 genes on either side, the full variable domain is DGGITQSPKYLFRKEGQNVTLSCEQNLNHDAMYWYRQDPGQGLRLIYYSQIVNDFQKGDIAEGYSVSREKKESFPLTVTSAQKNPTAFYLCATSDRGREKLFFGSGTQLSVL.